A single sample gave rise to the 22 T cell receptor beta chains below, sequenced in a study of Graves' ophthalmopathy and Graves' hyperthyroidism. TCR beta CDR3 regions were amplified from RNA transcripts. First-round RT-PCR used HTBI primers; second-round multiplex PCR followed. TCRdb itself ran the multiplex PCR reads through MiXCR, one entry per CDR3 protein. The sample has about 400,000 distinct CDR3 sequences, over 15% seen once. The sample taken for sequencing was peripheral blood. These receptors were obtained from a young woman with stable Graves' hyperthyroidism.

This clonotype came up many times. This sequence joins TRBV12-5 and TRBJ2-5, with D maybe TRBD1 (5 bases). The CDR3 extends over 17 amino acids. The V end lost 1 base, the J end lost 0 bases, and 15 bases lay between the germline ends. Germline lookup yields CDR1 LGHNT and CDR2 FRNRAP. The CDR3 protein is CASGLEQAWQYQETQYF. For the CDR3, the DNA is TGTGCTAGTGGTTTGGAACAGGCCTGGCAGTACCAAGAGACCCAGTACTTC.

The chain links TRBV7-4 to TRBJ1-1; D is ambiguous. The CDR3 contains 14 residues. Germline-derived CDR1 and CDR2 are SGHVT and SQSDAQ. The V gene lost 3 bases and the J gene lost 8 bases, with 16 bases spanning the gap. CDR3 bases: TGTGCCAGCAGCTTTGGCCGGCGACGATTAGAAGCTTTCTTT. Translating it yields CASSFGRRRLEAFF.

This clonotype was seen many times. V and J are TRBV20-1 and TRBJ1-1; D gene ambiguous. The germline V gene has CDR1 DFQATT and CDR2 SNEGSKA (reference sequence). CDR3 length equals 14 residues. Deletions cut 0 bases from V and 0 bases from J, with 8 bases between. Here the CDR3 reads CSARDPGLNTEAFF. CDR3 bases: TGCAGTGCTAGAGATCCGGGTTTGAACACTGAAGCTTTCTTT.

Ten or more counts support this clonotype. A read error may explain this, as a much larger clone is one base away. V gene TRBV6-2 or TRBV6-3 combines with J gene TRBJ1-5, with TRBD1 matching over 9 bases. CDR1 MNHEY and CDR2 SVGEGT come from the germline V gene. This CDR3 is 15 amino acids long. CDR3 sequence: CTSSQGDRGNQPQHF. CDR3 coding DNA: TGTACCAGCAGTCAAGGGGACAGGGGCAATCAGCCCCAGCATTTT.

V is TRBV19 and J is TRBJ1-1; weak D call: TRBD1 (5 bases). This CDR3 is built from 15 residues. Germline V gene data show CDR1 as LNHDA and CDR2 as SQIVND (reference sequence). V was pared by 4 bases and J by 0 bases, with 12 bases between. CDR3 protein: CASSKGPFMNTEAFF. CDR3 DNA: TGTGCCAGTAGTAAGGGACCTTTCATGAACACTGAAGCTTTCTTT.

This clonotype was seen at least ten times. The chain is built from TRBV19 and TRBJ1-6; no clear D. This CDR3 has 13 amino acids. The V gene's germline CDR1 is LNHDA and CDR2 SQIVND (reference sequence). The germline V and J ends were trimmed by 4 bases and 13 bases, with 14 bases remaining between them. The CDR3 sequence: CASSTEARWPLHF. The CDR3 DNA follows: TGTGCCAGTAGTACGGAGGCCCGGTGGCCCCTCCACTTT.

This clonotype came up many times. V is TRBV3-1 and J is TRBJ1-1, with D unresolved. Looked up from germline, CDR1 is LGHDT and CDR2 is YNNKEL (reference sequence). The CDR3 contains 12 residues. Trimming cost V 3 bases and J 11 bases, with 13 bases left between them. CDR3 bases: TGTGCCAGCAGCCACGAGGGCGAAAGGGCTTTCTTT. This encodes CASSHEGERAFF.

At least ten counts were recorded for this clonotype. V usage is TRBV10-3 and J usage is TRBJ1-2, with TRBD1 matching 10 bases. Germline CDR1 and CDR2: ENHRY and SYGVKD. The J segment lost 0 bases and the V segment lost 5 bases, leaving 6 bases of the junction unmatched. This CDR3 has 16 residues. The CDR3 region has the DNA TGTGCCATCAGTTCCTCCGGGACAGGGGCTAACTATGGCTACACCTTC. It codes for CAISSSGTGANYGYTF.

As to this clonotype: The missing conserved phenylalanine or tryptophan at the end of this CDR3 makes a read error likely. The DNA for the CDR3 is TGTGCCAGCAGTTACGGACAAGAGACCCAGTACTCC. Protein: CASSYGQETQYS. The chain has TRBV6-5 and TRBJ2-5; D gene ambiguous. Trimming removed 2 bases from V and 2 bases from J, with 3 bases in between. The germline V gene has CDR1 MNHEY and CDR2 SVGAGI. The CDR3 covers 12 residues.

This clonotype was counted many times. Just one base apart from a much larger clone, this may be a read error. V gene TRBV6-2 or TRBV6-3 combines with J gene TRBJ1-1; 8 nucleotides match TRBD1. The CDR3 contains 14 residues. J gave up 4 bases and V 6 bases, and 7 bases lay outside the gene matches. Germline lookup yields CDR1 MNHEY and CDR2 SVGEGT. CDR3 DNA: TGTGCCAGCAGCCTGACAGGGGAGGCCACTGAAGCTTTCTTT. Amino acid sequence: CASSLTGEATEAFF.

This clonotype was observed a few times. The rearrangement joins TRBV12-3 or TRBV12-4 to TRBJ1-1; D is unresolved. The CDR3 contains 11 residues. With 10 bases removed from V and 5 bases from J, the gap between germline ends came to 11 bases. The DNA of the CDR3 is TGTGCCACCGGAGGGAGTACTGAAGCTTTCTTT. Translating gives CATGGSTEAFF.

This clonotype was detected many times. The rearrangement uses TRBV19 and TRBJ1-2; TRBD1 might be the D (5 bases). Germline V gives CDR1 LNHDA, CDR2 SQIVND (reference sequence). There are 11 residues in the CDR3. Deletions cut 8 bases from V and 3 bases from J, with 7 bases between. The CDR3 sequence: CASGAHYGYTF. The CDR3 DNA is TGTGCCAGTGGGGCGCACTATGGCTACACCTTC.

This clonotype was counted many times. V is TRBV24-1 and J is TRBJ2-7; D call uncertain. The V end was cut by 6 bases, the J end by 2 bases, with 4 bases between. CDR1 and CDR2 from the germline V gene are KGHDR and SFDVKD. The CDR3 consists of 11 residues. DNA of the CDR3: TGTGCCACCAGTCAAACCTACGAGCAGTACTTC. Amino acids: CATSQTYEQYF.

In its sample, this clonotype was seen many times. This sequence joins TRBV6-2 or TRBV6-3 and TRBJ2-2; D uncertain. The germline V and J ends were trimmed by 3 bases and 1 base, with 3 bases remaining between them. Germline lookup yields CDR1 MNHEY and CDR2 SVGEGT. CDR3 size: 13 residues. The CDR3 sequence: CASSYWNTGELFF. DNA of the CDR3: TGTGCCAGCAGTTATTGGAACACCGGGGAGCTGTTTTTT.

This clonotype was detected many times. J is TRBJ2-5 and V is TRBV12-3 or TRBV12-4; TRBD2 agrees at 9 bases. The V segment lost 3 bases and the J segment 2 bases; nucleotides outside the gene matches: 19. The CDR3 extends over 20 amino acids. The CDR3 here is CASSFAGSGWASGDQETQYF. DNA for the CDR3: TGTGCCAGCAGTTTCGCCGGGTCGGGTTGGGCTAGCGGGGATCAAGAGACCCAGTACTTC.

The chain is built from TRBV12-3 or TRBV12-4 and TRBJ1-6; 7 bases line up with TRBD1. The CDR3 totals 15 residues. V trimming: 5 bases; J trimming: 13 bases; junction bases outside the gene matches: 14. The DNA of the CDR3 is TGTGCCAGCAGTGACAGACAGGGTACCCCGCGGCCCCTCCACTTT. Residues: CASSDRQGTPRPLHF.

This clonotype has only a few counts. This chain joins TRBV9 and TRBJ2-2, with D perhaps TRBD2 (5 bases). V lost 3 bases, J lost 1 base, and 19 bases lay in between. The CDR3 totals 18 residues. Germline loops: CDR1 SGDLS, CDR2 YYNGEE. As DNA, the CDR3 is TGTGCCAGCAGCGATAACCCCCGCAGGACTTGGAACACCGGGGAGCTGTTTTTT. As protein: CASSDNPRRTWNTGELFF.

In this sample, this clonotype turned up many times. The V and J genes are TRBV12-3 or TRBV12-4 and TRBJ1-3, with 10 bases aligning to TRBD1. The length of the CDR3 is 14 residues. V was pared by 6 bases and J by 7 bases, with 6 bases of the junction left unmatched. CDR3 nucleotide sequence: TGTGCCAGCAGACTAGGGACAGGGGTCAACACCATATATTTT. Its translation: CASRLGTGVNTIYF.

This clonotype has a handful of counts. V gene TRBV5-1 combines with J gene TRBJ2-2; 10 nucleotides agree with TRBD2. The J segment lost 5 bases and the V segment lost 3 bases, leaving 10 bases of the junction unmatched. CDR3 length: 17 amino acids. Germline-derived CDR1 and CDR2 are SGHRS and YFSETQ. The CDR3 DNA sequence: TGCGCCAGCAGCTCTGAAATAGCGGGGGGATCGACCGGGGAGCTGTTTTTT. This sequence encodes CASSSEIAGGSTGELFF.

CDR3 residues: CASTPSRLRGAETQYF. CDR3 nucleotides: TGTGCCAGCACCCCCTCCCGCCTCAGAGGGGCAGAGACCCAGTACTTC. The chain combines TRBV2 with TRBJ2-5, with D perhaps being TRBD1 or TRBD2 (5 bases each). V lost 7 bases to trimming and J lost 4 bases, with 22 bases between them. Germline V gene sequence: CDR1 SNHLY, CDR2 FYNNEI. The CDR3 has 16 residues.

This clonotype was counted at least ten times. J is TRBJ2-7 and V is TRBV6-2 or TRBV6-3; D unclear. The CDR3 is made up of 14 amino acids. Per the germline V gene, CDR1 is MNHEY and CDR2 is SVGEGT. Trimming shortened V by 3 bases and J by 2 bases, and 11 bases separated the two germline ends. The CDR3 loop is CASSYWTATYEQYF. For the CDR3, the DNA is TGTGCCAGCAGTTATTGGACGGCTACCTACGAGCAGTACTTC.

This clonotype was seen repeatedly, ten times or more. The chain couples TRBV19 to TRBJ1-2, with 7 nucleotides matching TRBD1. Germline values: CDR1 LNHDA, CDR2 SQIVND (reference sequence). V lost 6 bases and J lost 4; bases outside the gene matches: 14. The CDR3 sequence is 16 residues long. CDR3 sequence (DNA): TGTGCCAGTAGACCTCTACCGGGACAGACAACCTATGGCTACACCTTC. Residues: CASRPLPGQTTYGYTF.